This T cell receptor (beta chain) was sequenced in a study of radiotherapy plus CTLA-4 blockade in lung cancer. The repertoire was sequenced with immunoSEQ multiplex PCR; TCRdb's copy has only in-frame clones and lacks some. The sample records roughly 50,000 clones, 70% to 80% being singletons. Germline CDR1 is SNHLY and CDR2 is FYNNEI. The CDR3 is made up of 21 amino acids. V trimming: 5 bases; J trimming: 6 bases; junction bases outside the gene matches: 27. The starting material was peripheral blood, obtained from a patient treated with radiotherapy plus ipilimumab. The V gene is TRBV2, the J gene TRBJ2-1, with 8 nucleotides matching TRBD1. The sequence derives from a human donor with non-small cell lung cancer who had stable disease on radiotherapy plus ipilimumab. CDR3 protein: CASSLSPPGQAPYSARNEQFF. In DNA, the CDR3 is TGTGCCAGCAGTCTCTCACCGCCGGGACAGGCTCCCTATTCGGCCCGCAATGAGCAGTTCTTC.